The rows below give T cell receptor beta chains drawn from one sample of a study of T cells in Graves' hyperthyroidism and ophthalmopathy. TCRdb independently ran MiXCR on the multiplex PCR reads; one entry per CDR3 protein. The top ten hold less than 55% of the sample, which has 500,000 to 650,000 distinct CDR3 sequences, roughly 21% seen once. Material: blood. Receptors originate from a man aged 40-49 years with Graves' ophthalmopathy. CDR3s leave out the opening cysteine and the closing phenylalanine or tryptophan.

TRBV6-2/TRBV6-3,ASRSTGQGNYEQY
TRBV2,ASSDGLGQGNTEAF
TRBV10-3,AISTSGGTNEQF
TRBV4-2,ASSQGTGDLNGYT
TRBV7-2,ASSLRGGVGVVNNQPQH
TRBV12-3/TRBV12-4,ASSTSGSGFTDTQY
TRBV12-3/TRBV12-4,ASREDGSYEQY
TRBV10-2,ASSDTGTGHEETQY
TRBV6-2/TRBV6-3,ASSYSIAGSYEQY
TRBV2,ASSEVAGGQPQH